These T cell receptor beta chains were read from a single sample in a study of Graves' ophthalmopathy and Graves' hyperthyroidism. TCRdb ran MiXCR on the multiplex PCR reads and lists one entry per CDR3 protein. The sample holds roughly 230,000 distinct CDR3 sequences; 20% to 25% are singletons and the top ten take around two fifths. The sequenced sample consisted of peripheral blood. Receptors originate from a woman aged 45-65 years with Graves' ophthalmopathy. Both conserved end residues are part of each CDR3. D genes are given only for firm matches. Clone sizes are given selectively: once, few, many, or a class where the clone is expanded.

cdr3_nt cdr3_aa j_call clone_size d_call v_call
TGTGCCACCAGTGATTTCTCGGGACAGGGACCCTACGAGCAGTACTTC CATSDFSGQGPYEQYF TRBJ2-7 many TRBD1 TRBV24-1
TGCGCCAGCAGCTGGGGCCTCACGGCGGGGGCCACCCAAGAGACCCAGTACTTC CASSWGLTAGATQETQYF TRBJ2-5 . . TRBV5-1
TGCGCCAGCAGCTGGGGCTCTAGCGGGAGGGCGGAGGAGCTGTTTTTT CASSWGSSGRAEELFF TRBJ2-2 . TRBD2 TRBV5-1
TGTGCCAGCAGTCTTACAGGGGATATGAACACTGAAGCTTTCTTT CASSLTGDMNTEAFF TRBJ1-1 many TRBD1 TRBV28
TGCAGTGCTATGAATCCGTTGCAACCCTACGAGCAGTACTTC CSAMNPLQPYEQYF TRBJ2-7 many . TRBV20-1
TGTGCCAGTAGTTCTCGGACAGGAATTAACTATGGCTACACCTTC CASSSRTGINYGYTF TRBJ1-2 many TRBD1 TRBV19
TGTGCCAGCAGTTTATATTCGGGGCTGCTGACCTACGAGCAGTACTTC CASSLYSGLLTYEQYF TRBJ2-7 . . TRBV28
TGTGCCAGCAGCGGCAACCCCCAAGAGACCCAGTACTTC CASSGNPQETQYF TRBJ2-5 many . TRBV9
TGCAGTGCCTTAATTGCAGGGATGGGCTCACCCCTCCACTTT CSALIAGMGSPLHF TRBJ1-6 many . TRBV20-1
TGCAGCGTTGAGAAGGTCCGGGAGAATGGCTACACCTTC CSVEKVRENGYTF TRBJ1-2 many . TRBV29-1